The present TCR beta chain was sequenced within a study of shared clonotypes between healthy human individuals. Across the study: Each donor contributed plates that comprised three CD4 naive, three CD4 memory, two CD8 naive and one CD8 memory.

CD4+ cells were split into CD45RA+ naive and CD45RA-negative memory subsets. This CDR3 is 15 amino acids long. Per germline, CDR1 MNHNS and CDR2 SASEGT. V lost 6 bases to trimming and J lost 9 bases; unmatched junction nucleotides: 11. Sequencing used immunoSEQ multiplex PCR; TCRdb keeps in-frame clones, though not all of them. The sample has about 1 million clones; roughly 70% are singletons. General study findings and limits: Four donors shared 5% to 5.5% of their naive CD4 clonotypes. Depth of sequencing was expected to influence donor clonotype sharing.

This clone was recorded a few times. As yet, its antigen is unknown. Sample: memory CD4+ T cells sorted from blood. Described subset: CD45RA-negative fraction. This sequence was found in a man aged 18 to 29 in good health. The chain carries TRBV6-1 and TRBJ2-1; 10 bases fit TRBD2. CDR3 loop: CASRASGRSSGEQFF. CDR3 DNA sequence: TGTGCCAGCAGGGCTAGCGGGAGAAGCTCGGGTGAGCAGTTCTTC.